This TCR beta chain was identified during a study of T cell clones after liver transplantation. This clone is categorized as medium-sized. The antigen is undetermined. Findings and caveats of the study: Donor-reactive sequences fell more than third party-reactive ones, suggesting partial deletion.

The method was immunoSEQ multiplex PCR; TCRdb's version includes in-frame clones alone and lacks a portion of them. The sample has about 20,000 clones, just under 80% seen once; the top ten hold about a third. Trimming removed 0 bases from V and 4 bases from J; junction bases left unmatched: 0. Germline V gene sequence: CDR1 MRHNA, CDR2 SNTAGT. The CDR3 length is 15 residues. The chain is built from TRBV6-4 and TRBJ2-3, with TRBD2 matching 11 bases. This TCR was sampled from a human patient who received a liver transplant. Among the T cells, some may be from the graft donor. The material sequenced was CD8+ T cells from blood, taken 54 months after liver transplant. The CDR3 region is CASSDSSGGADTQYF. As DNA, the CDR3 is TGTGCCAGCAGTGACTCTAGCGGGGGGGCAGATACGCAGTATTTT.